This note documents a single T cell receptor (beta chain) sequence. There is no known antigen for this receptor. Nothing much larger sits one base from this clone, and base qualities are not available. The collaborating institutions used their own protocols to collect whole blood in K2EDTA tubes. For TCRbeta analysis, collaborator samples were shipped as frozen whole blood, as isolated PBMCs, or as DNA extracted from either sample type. TCRbeta CDR3 regions were amplified from genomic DNA using the immunoSEQ Assay, a bias-controlled multiplex PCR. The paper's data handling went like this. Within the assay, amplification of reference gene primers was used to estimate how many nucleated cells each sample contained. To quantify the absolute abundance of each unique TCRbeta CDR3 rearrangement, sequence reads were collapsed and filtered. Productive Simpson clonality was computed per sample as the square root of Simpson's diversity index over productive rearrangements. TCRdb took over this immuneACCESS table, retaining in-frame rearrangements with V and J assigned. Such tables are incomplete; in checked studies, under half of the missing clones stem from an unresolved V gene, and the remainder is unexplained. The V and J calls and clone size are taken from that table; D and trimming were inferred from the DNA. The sample data list 200,000 to 250,000 clones, and roughly 80% of these were observed just once. Over 15% of the sample is in the top ten clones.

Trimmed from V: 7 bases; trimmed from J: 2 bases; junction bases lacking a gene match: 13. The CDR3 spans 17 residues, from the cysteine through the phenylalanine. Of all the DNA, just the CDR3 is kept, 51 bases in frame from base 1. CDR1 and CDR2 were assigned from the germline V gene as SGHRS and YFSETQ. These data belong to a study of blood T cell repertoires in COVID-19 (dated by TCRdb to 2020 to 2022). With respect to the entire study: The collaborator samples originated in the United States, Italy and Spain and spanned the acute and convalescent phases of COVID-19. The prospective study material was composed of cDNA or gDNA derived from T cells, B-cell-depleted T cells, or PBMCs. Subjects who had been exposed to COVID-19, were actively infected with it, or had recovered from it provided the deeply sampled blood TCRbeta repertoires that made up the dataset. The repertoires were released in a freely available public database meant as a resource for research on the immune response to SARS-CoV-2. The samples were drawn from two sources: the first 160 participants of the ongoing ImmuneRACE study, and approximately 1,300 subjects contributed by 6 global collaborators. Nearly every sample came with metadata listing a de-identified subject ID, COVID-19 status, age in years and sex. Where HLA class I and class II types were available, the types were taken from metadata supplied by the sample provider, not from assay-based typing. Broader findings and caveats from the paper: How much clinical and demographic metadata was included differed by source and by participant, and the metadata was provided uncurated.

The chain joins TRBV5-1 to TRBJ2-5, and 11 bases in between align with TRBD2. The clonotype comes from a woman older than 75 with active or convalescent COVID-19. Sequencing was done on a sample of peripheral blood. The DNA sequence is given as TGCGCCAGCCGATTAAAGGGGGGGACTAGCGGACAAGAGACCCAGTACTTC. It codes for CASRLKGGTSGQETQYF.